Presented here are 16 T cell receptor beta chains from one specimen sequenced in a study of human T cells and chemical hapten exposure. Time point of the sample: patch test 3, about 24 weeks after DPC sensitization. Treatment denoted: therapeutic diphenylcyclopropenone sensitization with weekly scalp DPC. TCRdb re-derived calls from the RACE reads in MiXCR, one entry per CDR3 protein. The data hold more than 150,000 distinct CDR3 sequences, with 24% observed a single time. The input for sequencing was whole blood, taken in connection with sensitization to the hapten diphenylcyclopropenone (DPC). The source of these receptors is a woman in her thirties or forties with alopecia areata. Some clones in this sample may be carry-over from other donors' samples.

CDR3 nucleotide sequence: TGCGCCAGCAGCCAAAATCCCCGAGCGGAGTCACCCCTCCACTTT. Amino acid sequence: CASSQNPRAESPLHF. This chain connects TRBV4-3 to TRBJ1-6; D is undetermined. V dropped 2 bases and J dropped 10 bases, with 15 bases sitting between them. This CDR3 has 15 amino acids. The germline CDR1 and CDR2 sequences are LGHNA and YSLEER.

This rearrangement joins TRBV9 to TRBJ2-2; D uncertain. CDR3 length equals 16 residues. V was trimmed by 3 bases and J by 2 bases, leaving 14 bases between them. CDR1 and CDR2 from the germline V gene are SGDLS and YYNGEE. The CDR3 spells CASSAPERHNTGELFF. The CDR3 region has the DNA TGTGCCAGCAGCGCGCCCGAGAGGCATAACACCGGGGAGCTGTTTTTT.

This sequence joins TRBV29-1 and TRBJ2-1, with TRBD1 matching over 8 bases. The CDR3 is made up of 15 amino acids. Losses at the gene ends were 2 bases for V and 6 bases for J; bases not matched to a gene: 9. CDR1 SQVTM and CDR2 ANQGSEA come from the germline V gene. The CDR3: CSVEYWQGARNEQFF. The CDR3 region has the DNA TGCAGCGTTGAATATTGGCAGGGGGCTCGCAATGAGCAGTTCTTC.

The chain is built from TRBV18 and TRBJ2-3, with 10 bases that match TRBD1. The germline gives CDR1 KGHSH, CDR2 LQKENI. J lost 5 bases, V lost 6 bases, and 8 bases had no gene match. The CDR3 extends over 15 amino acids. The DNA of the CDR3 is TGTGCCAGCTCTTACCGACAGGGGGCGAGAGATACGCAGTATTTT. Its protein product is CASSYRQGARDTQYF.

The V call is TRBV6-5, the J call TRBJ2-2, with D perhaps TRBD1 (6 bases). This CDR3 region has 16 residues. Germline values: CDR1 MNHEY, CDR2 SVGAGI. The ends were cut back, 6 bases at V and 7 bases at J, with 21 bases in the middle. CDR3 protein: CASSPTGPRFGGELFF. The CDR3 DNA sequence: TGTGCCAGCAGCCCAACAGGGCCCCGCTTTGGCGGGGAGCTGTTTTTT.

In its sample, this clonotype was seen a few times. This chain joins TRBV3-1 and TRBJ1-1; no definite D call. The V end lost 2 bases, the J end lost 3 bases, and 13 bases lay between the germline ends. Germline loops: CDR1 LGHDT, CDR2 YNNKEL (reference sequence). The CDR3 has 15 amino acids. DNA for the CDR3: TGTGCCAGCAGCCAATGGTCGGGTTGGGACACTGAAGCTTTCTTT. Translation: CASSQWSGWDTEAFF.

This clonotype was observed a few times. The CDR3 reads CASSATDSSNQPQHF. CDR3 nucleotides: TGTGCCAGCAGCGCAACGGACAGCAGCAATCAGCCCCAGCATTTT. V gene TRBV25-1 combines with J gene TRBJ1-5; D may be TRBD1 (6 bases). Germline values: CDR1 MGHDK, CDR2 SYGVNS. The V end lost 6 bases, the J end lost 1 base, and 13 bases lay between the germline ends. This CDR3 is 15 amino acids long.

The rearrangement joins TRBV18 to TRBJ2-1; a weak D match, TRBD2 (5 bases). The CDR3 length is 13 residues. Deletions cut 1 base from V and 9 bases from J, with 10 bases between. The germline CDR1 and CDR2 sequences are KGHSH and LQKENI. The CDR3 spells CASSPLTAGEQFF. The DNA of the CDR3 is TGTGCCAGCTCACCACTTACTGCGGGTGAGCAGTTCTTC.

The genes are TRBV7-2 and TRBJ2-3; D may be TRBD1 or TRBD2 (5 bases each). Germline V CDR1 and CDR2: SGHTA, FQGNSA. CDR3 length: 15 amino acids. The germline V and J ends were trimmed by 5 bases and 1 base, with 13 bases remaining between them. CDR3 loop: CASSTRDRGTDTQYF. The DNA for the CDR3 is TGTGCCAGCAGCACCCGGGACCGAGGCACAGATACGCAGTATTTT.

This chain connects TRBV12-3 or TRBV12-4 to TRBJ2-1; TRBD2 aligns across 8 bases. This CDR3 comprises 14 residues. With 7 bases clipped from V and 8 bases from J, the junction kept 10 bases outside the gene matches. CDR3 region: CASTGLGRRHEQFF. The DNA of the CDR3 is TGTGCCAGCACGGGACTAGGACGTCGGCATGAGCAGTTCTTC.

V and J are TRBV14 and TRBJ1-5; D not certain. This CDR3 region has 13 residues. Trimming took off 0 bases at V and 7 bases at J, with 7 bases between the two ends. CDR1 is SGHDN and CDR2 is FVKESK in the germline V gene. The chain's CDR3 is CASSQDEYQPQHF. The DNA for the CDR3 is TGTGCCAGCAGCCAAGATGAGTACCAGCCCCAGCATTTT.

The genes are TRBV5-6 and TRBJ2-2; D is unresolved. The CDR3 contains 15 residues. Deletions cut 4 bases from V and 4 bases from J, with 14 bases between. Germline CDR1 reads SGHDT; CDR2 reads YYEEEE. The CDR3 DNA reads TGTGCCAGCAGCGGGGTTGTGCGGTTCACCGGGGAGCTGTTTTTT. Translating gives CASSGVVRFTGELFF.

Only a few counts were recorded for this clonotype. The V call is TRBV28, the J call TRBJ1-1, with D hard to call. The CDR3 runs to 14 residues. Trimming pared 6 bases from V and 6 bases from J, leaving 17 bases between. CDR1 is MDHEN, CDR2 SYDVKM, per germline. The CDR3 loop is CASRPNPRFSEAFF. The CDR3 nucleotides are TGTGCCAGCAGGCCGAACCCTAGGTTTTCTGAAGCTTTCTTT.

This chain uses TRBV5-1 with TRBJ2-3, with 8 nucleotides matching TRBD2. The CDR3 contains 14 residues. CDR1 and CDR2 (germline): SGHRS, YFSETQ. Losses at the gene ends were 6 bases for V and 6 bases for J; bases not matched to a gene: 9. The CDR3 loop is CASKPSGFGDTQYF. The CDR3 coding sequence is TGCGCCAGCAAGCCTAGCGGGTTTGGGGATACGCAGTATTTT.

V and J are TRBV27 and TRBJ2-5; TRBD1 is a possible D gene (6 bases). Germline V gene lookup returns CDR1 MNHEY and CDR2 SMNVEV (reference sequence). Trimming left V 6 bases short and J 5 bases short, with 16 bases between. The CDR3 is 14 amino acids. The CDR3 here is CASSPTGPTETQYF. As DNA, the CDR3 is TGTGCCAGCAGCCCCACAGGGCCAACGGAGACCCAGTACTTC.

V is TRBV20-1 and J is TRBJ1-5; TRBD1 aligns across 7 bases. The CDR3 is made up of 14 amino acids. The ends lost 6 bases at V and 1 base at J; junction bases unmatched: 6. Germline-derived CDR1 and CDR2 are DFQATT and SNEGSKA (reference sequence). The CDR3 is CSALDRESNQPQHF. The CDR3 DNA is TGCAGTGCACTAGACAGGGAGAGCAATCAGCCCCAGCATTTT.